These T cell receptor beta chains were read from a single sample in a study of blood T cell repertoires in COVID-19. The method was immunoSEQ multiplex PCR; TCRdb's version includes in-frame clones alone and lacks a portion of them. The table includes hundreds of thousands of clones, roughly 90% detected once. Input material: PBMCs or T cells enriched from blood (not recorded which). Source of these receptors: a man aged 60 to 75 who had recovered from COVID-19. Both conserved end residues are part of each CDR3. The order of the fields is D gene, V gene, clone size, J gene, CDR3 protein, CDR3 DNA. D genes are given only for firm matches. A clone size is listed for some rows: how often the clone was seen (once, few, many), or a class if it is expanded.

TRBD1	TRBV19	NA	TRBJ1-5	CASGFRLDRGIQPQHF	TGTGCCAGCGGCTTCCGGCTGGACAGGGGGATACAGCCCCAGCATTTT
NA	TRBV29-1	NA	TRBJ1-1	CSVGLFSFF	TGCAGCGTTGGGCTCTTTTCGTTCTTT
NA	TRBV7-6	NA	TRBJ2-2	CASSLFRGSSGELFF	TGTGCCAGCAGCTTATTTAGGGGCTCGTCCGGGGAGCTGTTTTTT
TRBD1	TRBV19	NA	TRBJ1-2	CASSDRGRGYGYTF	TGTGCCAGTAGTGATAGGGGGCGCGGCTATGGCTACACCTTC
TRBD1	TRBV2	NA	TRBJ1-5	CASRTQGVGNQPQHF	TGTGCCAGCAGAACTCAGGGGGTCGGCAATCAGCCCCAGCATTTT
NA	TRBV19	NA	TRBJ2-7	CASNQPGYEQYF	TGTGCCAGTAATCAACCGGGATACGAGCAGTACTTC
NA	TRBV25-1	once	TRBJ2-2	CASSEYRSRNTGELFF	TGTGCCAGCAGTGAATACCGGAGCAGGAACACCGGGGAGCTGTTTTTT
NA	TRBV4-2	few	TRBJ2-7	CASSQSRDTSSYEQYF	TGTGCCAGCAGCCAGAGCCGGGACACCTCCTCCTACGAGCAGTACTTC
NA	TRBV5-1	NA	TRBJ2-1	CASFYHPSRQNEQFF	TGCGCCAGCTTCTACCACCCCAGCAGACAGAATGAGCAGTTCTTC
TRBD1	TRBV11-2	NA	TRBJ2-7	CASSLGQGGYEQYF	TGTGCCAGCAGCCTGGGACAGGGAGGCTACGAGCAGTACTTC
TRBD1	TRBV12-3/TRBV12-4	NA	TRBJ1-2	CASSPGQGYGYTF	TGTGCCAGCAGTCCGGGACAGGGCTATGGCTACACCTTC
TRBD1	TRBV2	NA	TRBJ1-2	CASSADRGRTYGYTF	TGTGCCAGCAGCGCTGACAGGGGGCGCACCTATGGCTACACCTTC
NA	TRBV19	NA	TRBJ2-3	CASSPPVGGGSTDTQYF	TGTGCCAGTAGTCCCCCGGTCGGAGGTGGTAGCACAGATACGCAGTATTTT
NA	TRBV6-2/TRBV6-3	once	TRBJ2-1	CASSYSDTYNEQFF	TGTGCCAGCAGTTACTCGGACACCTACAATGAGCAGTTCTTC
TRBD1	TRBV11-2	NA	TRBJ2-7	CASRTLTGPYEQYF	TGTGCCAGCAGAACGTTGACAGGGCCATACGAGCAGTACTTC
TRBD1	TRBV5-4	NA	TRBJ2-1	CASSPGQSSYNEQFF	TGTGCCAGCAGCCCGGGACAGAGCTCTTACAATGAGCAGTTCTTC
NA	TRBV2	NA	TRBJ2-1	CASALDRLYEQFF	TGTGCCAGCGCTCTTGACAGGTTGTACGAGCAGTTCTTC
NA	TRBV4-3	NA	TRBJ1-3	CASSPGHSSGNTIYF	TGCGCCAGCAGCCCTGGACACAGCTCTGGAAACACCATATATTTT
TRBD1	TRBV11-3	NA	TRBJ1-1	CASSTWTGENTEAFF	TGTGCCAGCAGCACCTGGACAGGGGAGAACACTGAAGCTTTCTTT
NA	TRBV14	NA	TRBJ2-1	CASSRVGSSYNEQFF	TGTGCCAGCAGCCGTGTTGGGAGCTCCTACAATGAGCAGTTCTTC
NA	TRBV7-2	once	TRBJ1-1	CASSFTVNTEAFF	TGTGCCAGCAGCTTTACGGTGAACACTGAAGCTTTCTTT
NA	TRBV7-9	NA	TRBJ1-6	CASSQRQGGSPLHF	TGTGCCAGCAGTCAAAGACAAGGGGGTTCACCCCTCCACTTT
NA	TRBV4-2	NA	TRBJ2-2	CASSQDLTGELFF	TGTGCCAGCAGCCAAGACCTGACCGGGGAGCTGTTTTTT
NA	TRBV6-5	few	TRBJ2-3	CASSYRGGADTQYF	TGTGCCAGCAGCTACAGGGGCGGGGCAGATACGCAGTATTTT
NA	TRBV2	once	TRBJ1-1	CASSERARGIAFF	TGTGCCAGCAGTGAAAGGGCCAGGGGAATTGCTTTCTTT
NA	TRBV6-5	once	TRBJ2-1	CASSYSAGSFNEQFF	TGTGCCAGCAGTTACTCCGCCGGGAGCTTCAATGAGCAGTTCTTC
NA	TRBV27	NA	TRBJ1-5	CASTRAPGNQPQHF	TGTGCCAGCACCAGGGCCCCTGGCAATCAGCCCCAGCATTTT
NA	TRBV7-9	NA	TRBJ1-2	CASSRAGRSNYGYTF	TGTGCCAGCAGCCGGGCGGGGAGATCCAACTATGGCTACACCTTC
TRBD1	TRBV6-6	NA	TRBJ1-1	CASSPPPGQEPHTEAFF	TGTGCCAGCAGTCCCCCCCCGGGACAGGAGCCCCACACTGAAGCTTTCTTT
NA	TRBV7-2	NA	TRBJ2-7	CASSLVSGSSYEQYF	TGTGCCAGCAGCTTAGTTAGCGGAAGCTCCTACGAGCAGTACTTC
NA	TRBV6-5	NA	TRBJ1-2	CASSYSIAYGYTF	TGTGCCAGCAGTTACTCGATTGCGTATGGCTACACCTTC
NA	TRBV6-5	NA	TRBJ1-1	CASSYGLNAEAFF	TGTGCCAGCAGTTATGGGCTTAACGCTGAAGCTTTCTTT
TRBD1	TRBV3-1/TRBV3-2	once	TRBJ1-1	CASGTGVTEAFF	TGTGCCAGCGGGACAGGGGTTACTGAAGCTTTCTTT
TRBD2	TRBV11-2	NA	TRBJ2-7	CASSFSSSGGLSYEQYF	TGTGCCAGCAGCTTCAGTTCTAGCGGGGGGCTCTCCTACGAGCAGTACTTC
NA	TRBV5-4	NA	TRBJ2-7	CASTRSGAYEQYF	TGTGCCAGCACCCGAAGCGGTGCCTACGAGCAGTACTTC
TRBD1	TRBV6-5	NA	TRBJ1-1	CASNTGQATSGMAFF	TGTGCCAGCAATACCGGACAGGCCACTAGCGGGATGGCTTTCTTT
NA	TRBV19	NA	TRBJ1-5	CASIDTSYSNQPQHF	TGTGCCAGTATTGACACCTCTTATAGCAATCAGCCCCAGCATTTT
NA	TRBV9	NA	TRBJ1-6	CASSTGGELNSPLHF	TGTGCCAGCAGCACCGGGGGGGAATTGAATTCACCCCTCCACTTT
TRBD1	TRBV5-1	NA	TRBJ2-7	CASSGTGEGEQYF	TGCGCCAGCAGCGGTACAGGGGAAGGCGAGCAGTACTTC
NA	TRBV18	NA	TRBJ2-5	CASSPRQETQYF	TGTGCCAGCTCACCGAGGCAAGAGACCCAGTACTTC
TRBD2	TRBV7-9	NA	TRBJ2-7	CASSRDRTSGSPRIWEQYF	TGTGCCAGCAGCCGCGACAGGACTAGCGGGAGCCCCCGGATTTGGGAGCAGTACTTC
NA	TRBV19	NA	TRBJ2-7	CASSLLGQSYEQYF	TGTGCCAGTAGTCTCCTGGGACAATCCTACGAGCAGTACTTC
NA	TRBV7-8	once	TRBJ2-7	CASSRHLDSRPYEQYF	TGTGCCAGCAGCCGACACCTAGACAGTCGACCCTACGAGCAGTACTTC
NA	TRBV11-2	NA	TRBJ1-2	CASSWGLANYGYIF	TGTGCCAGCAGCTGGGGGCTAGCTAACTATGGCTACATCTTC
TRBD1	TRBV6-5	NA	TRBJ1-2	CAISVGQGAEGYTF	TGTGCCATCTCTGTGGGACAGGGGGCAGAGGGCTACACCTTC
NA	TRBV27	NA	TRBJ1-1	CASSLQGSGVEAFF	TGTGCCAGCAGTCTACAGGGAAGCGGGGTTGAAGCTTTCTTT
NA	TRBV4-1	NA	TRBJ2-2	CASSQVSVNTGELFF	TGCGCCAGCAGCCAAGTCTCAGTGAACACCGGGGAGCTGTTTTTT
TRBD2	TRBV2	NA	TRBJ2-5	CASGLGLAGGRALRDQYF	TGTGCCAGCGGATTGGGACTAGCGGGAGGTCGGGCCCTACGGGACCAGTACTTC
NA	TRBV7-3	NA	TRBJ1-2	CASSLTFMEALIYGYTF	TGTGCCAGCAGCTTAACTTTTATGGAGGCCCTCATCTATGGCTACACCTTC
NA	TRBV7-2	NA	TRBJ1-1	CASSPTRTALKAFF	TGTGCCAGCAGCCCCACCCGGACAGCCCTCAAGGCTTTCTTT